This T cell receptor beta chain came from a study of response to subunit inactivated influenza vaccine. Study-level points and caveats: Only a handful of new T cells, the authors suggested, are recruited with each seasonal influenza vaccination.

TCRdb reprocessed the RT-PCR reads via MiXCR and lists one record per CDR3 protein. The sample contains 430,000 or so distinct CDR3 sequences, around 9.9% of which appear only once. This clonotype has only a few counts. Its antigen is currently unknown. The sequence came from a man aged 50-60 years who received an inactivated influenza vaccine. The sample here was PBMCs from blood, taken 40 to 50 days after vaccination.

The CDR3 DNA reads as TGTGCCAGCAGCCAAGTTCGACACGCGAACACCGGGGAGCTGTTTTTT. Amino acids: CASSQVRHANTGELFF. V gene TRBV4-2 combines with J gene TRBJ2-2; no clear D gene. Trimming took 1 base from V and 0 from J, leaving 9 bases between them. CDR3 length: 16 residues. The germline V gene encodes CDR1 LGHNA and CDR2 YNFKEQ.